The clone carrying this T cell receptor (beta chain) was seen repeatedly, ten times or more. Its specificity is unknown. The sample belongs to a study of T cells in Graves' hyperthyroidism and ophthalmopathy. General study results and limits: Most thyroid-expanded clonotypes above 0.001 were also found in blood.

The CDR3 spans 17 residues. V lost 6 bases, J lost 0 bases, and 18 bases lay in between. CDR1 and CDR2 (germline): MNHEY, SVGEGT. RNA transcripts gave rise to amplified TCR beta CDR3 regions. A first-round RT-PCR of the TCR CDR3 used the HTBI primer set. A single record per CDR3 protein comes from TCRdb applying MiXCR to the multiplex PCR reads. The table shows 450,000 to 650,000 distinct CDR3 sequences, with approximately 15% occurring only once. The sequence derives from a woman under 30 with Graves' ophthalmopathy. The rearrangement uses TRBV6-2 or TRBV6-3 and TRBJ2-1; D is perhaps TRBD1 (6 bases). Specimen: blood. CDR3 DNA sequence: TGTGCCAGCAGCCCCCGGACGGGACAAATCTCCTACAATGAGCAGTTCTTC. This translates into CASSPRTGQISYNEQFF.